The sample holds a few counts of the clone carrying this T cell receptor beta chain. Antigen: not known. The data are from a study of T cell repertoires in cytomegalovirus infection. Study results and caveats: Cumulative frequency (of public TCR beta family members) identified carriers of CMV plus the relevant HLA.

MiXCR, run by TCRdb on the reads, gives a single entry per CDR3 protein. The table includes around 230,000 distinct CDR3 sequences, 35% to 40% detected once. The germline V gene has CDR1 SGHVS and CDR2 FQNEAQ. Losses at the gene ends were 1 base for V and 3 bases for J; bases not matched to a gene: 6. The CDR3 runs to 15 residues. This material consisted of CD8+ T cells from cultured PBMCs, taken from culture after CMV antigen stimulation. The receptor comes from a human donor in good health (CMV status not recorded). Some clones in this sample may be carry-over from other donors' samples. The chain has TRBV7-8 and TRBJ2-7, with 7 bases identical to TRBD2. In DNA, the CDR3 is TGTGCCAGCAGCTTAGAGTCTAGCGGCTTCTACGAGCAGTACTTC. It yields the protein CASSLESSGFYEQYF.